What follows are 26 T cell receptor beta chains derived from one specimen sequenced in a study of blood T cell repertoires in COVID-19 (dated by TCRdb to 2020 to 2021). Receptor amplification or capture employed the immunoSEQ multiplex PCR assay. TCRdb re-hosts the immuneACCESS table, in-frame sequences only. Its copies lack some clones; in the studies checked, an unresolved V gene accounts for under half of them, and the cause for the rest is not known. For this sample there are 150,000 to 160,000 clones; 80% to 90% appear just once. 15% of the sample belongs to the ten largest clones. Sequencing was performed on peripheral blood. These receptors originate from a woman in her thirties or forties with acute or convalescent COVID-19.

V usage is TRBV4-1 and J usage is TRBJ2-6; 12 nucleotides align to TRBD2. CDR1 is MGHRA and CDR2 is YSYEKL in the germline V gene. The CDR3 runs 20 residues. Trimming cost V 0 bases and J 0 bases; bases outside gene matches: 6. CDR3 sequence: CASSQETSGGTRSGANVLTF. For the CDR3, the DNA is TGCGCCAGCAGCCAAGAAACTAGCGGGGGGACCCGCTCTGGGGCCAACGTCCTGACTTTC.

This chain links TRBV5-1 with TRBJ2-4; 7 positions agree with TRBD1. CDR3 length: 17 amino acids. J lost 0 bases, V lost 5 bases, and 11 bases had no gene match. Germline lookup yields CDR1 SGHRS and CDR2 YFSETQ. In nucleotides, the CDR3 is TGCGCCAGCAGTGAGGGACAGCCGATTCTAGCCAAAAACATTCAGTACTTC. Its translation: CASSEGQPILAKNIQYF.

V usage is TRBV3-1 (or the pseudogene TRBV3-2) and J usage is TRBJ2-1; D is perhaps TRBD1 (5 bases). The CDR3 is made up of 15 amino acids. The germline V and J ends were trimmed by 1 base and 7 bases, with 14 bases remaining between them. The V gene's germline CDR1 is LGHDT and CDR2 YNNKEL (reference sequence). CDR3: CASSQALTVANEQFF. The CDR3 DNA follows: TGTGCCAGCAGCCAAGCGTTGACAGTCGCGAATGAGCAGTTCTTC.

This rearrangement joins TRBV18 to TRBJ2-1, with D unresolved. V was cut by 0 bases and J by 10 bases, with 10 bases left in between. In germline, CDR1 is KGHSH, CDR2 LQKENI. The CDR3 has 13 residues. DNA for the CDR3: TGTGCCAGCTCACCACCGTCTGAGGTCGAGCAGTTCTTC. Its protein product is CASSPPSEVEQFF. The variable domain in full, with the rest retrieved from reference TRBV18 and TRBJ2-1, is NAGVMQNPRHLVRRRGQEARLRCSPMKGHSHVYWYRQLPEEGLKFMVYLQKENIIDESGMPKERFSAEFPKEGPSILRIQQVVRGDSAAYFCASSPPSEVEQFFGPGTRLTVL.

This chain links TRBV3-1 (or the pseudogene TRBV3-2) with TRBJ2-3; D possibly corresponds to TRBD2 (5 bases). In germline, CDR1 is LGHDT, CDR2 YNNKEL (reference sequence). The CDR3 runs 17 residues. Trimming left V 0 bases short and J 9 bases short, with 22 bases between. The DNA of the CDR3 is TGTGCCAGCAGCCAAGATTTTTCGATAGGGAATAGGAGGACGCAGTATTTT. It specifies CASSQDFSIGNRRTQYF.

This chain connects TRBV30 to TRBJ1-2, with 7 bases matching TRBD1. This CDR3 contains 14 residues. Unmatched junction bases numbered 11, after V lost 3 bases and J lost 7 bases. Germline-derived CDR1 and CDR2 are GTSNPN and SVGIG (reference sequence). This CDR3 reads CAWRHAQGTGGYTF. In DNA form, the CDR3 reads TGTGCCTGGAGGCACGCACAGGGGACTGGTGGCTACACCTTC.

The rearrangement links TRBV12-3 or TRBV12-4 to TRBJ2-1; D remains unclear. The CDR3 contains 13 residues. The V and J ends lost 3 bases and 5 bases respectively, with 8 bases between them. As DNA, the CDR3 is TGTGCCAGCAGTTTGGGCAGACACAATGAGCAGTTCTTC. It translates to CASSLGRHNEQFF.

The chain is built from TRBV11-2 and TRBJ2-7; no definite D call. Trimming took 2 bases from V and 4 from J, leaving 9 bases between them. The CDR3 loop spans 13 amino acids. The germline CDR1 and CDR2 sequences are SGHAT and FQNNGV. The DNA of the CDR3 is TGTGCCAGCAGCTTATTCCCCTATTACGAGCAGTACTTC. It yields the protein CASSLFPYYEQYF. The variable domain in full, with the rest retrieved from reference TRBV11-2 and TRBJ2-7, is EAGVAQSPRYKIIEKRQSVAFWCNPISGHATLYWYQQILGQGPKLLIQFQNNGVVDDSQLPKDRFSAERLKGVDSTLKIQPAKLEDSAVYLCASSLFPYYEQYFGPGTRLTVT.

About this clone itself: Distinct nucleotide sequences in the sample also encode this CDR3. The chain has TRBV30 and TRBJ2-2; 7 bases are shared with TRBD1. This CDR3 contains 18 residues. In germline, CDR1 is GTSNPN, CDR2 SVGIG (reference sequence). Losses at the gene ends were 0 bases for V and 5 bases for J; bases not matched to a gene: 15. The CDR3 DNA reads TGTGCCTGGAGTGTGGAGGTGTGGCACAGGGGACCGACCGGGGAGCTGTTTTTT. Translating it yields CAWSVEVWHRGPTGELFF.

This chain connects TRBV19 to TRBJ1-1; D not resolved. Per the germline V gene, CDR1 is LNHDA and CDR2 is SQIVND (reference sequence). This CDR3 region has 13 residues. The ends were cut back, 2 bases at V and 1 base at J, with 5 bases in the middle. CDR3 in amino acids: CASSIFWNTEAFF. The CDR3, as DNA: TGTGCCAGTAGTATATTCTGGAACACTGAAGCTTTCTTT.

This clone occurred once. V and J are TRBV6-4 and TRBJ2-5; D gene ambiguous. The ends were cut back, 8 bases at V and 4 bases at J, with 17 bases in the middle. Germline CDR1 MRHNA, CDR2 SNTAGT. The CDR3 spans 14 residues. CDR3: CASPGEQAGETQYF. Written as DNA, the CDR3 is TGTGCCAGCCCAGGCGAGCAGGCCGGAGAGACCCAGTACTTC.

J is TRBJ2-7 and V is TRBV30; TRBD2 is a possible D gene (5 bases). The CDR3 consists of 14 residues. Germline V lookup: CDR1 GTSNPN, CDR2 SVGIG (reference sequence). V was shortened by 8 bases and J by 3 bases, with 20 bases between the two germline ends. The CDR3 DNA is TGTGCCGGTACGGCTAGGGAGTTTCTCTACGAGCAGTACTTC. Translated: CAGTAREFLYEQYF.

The chain joins TRBV18 to TRBJ1-2; 7 nucleotides line up with TRBD1. Per the germline V gene, CDR1 is KGHSH and CDR2 is LQKENI. V trimming: 2 bases; J trimming: 5 bases; junction bases outside the gene matches: 5. The CDR3 is 14 amino acids. The CDR3 loop reads CASSPSGQAYGYTF. The CDR3 coding sequence is TGTGCCAGCTCACCAAGTGGACAGGCTTATGGCTACACCTTC.

The V gene is TRBV11-3, the J gene TRBJ1-2; tentatively, D is TRBD1 (6 bases). CDR1 SGHNT and CDR2 YENEEA come from the germline V gene. Trimming left V 0 bases short and J 2 bases short, with 16 bases between. There are 17 residues in the CDR3. CDR3 coding DNA: TGTGCCAGCAGCTTAGACCACTTAACCGGGACAAACTATGGCTACACCTTC. This codes for CASSLDHLTGTNYGYTF. Looking up the rest from reference TRBV11-3 and TRBJ1-2 gives the full variable domain: EAGVVQSPRYKIIEKKQPVAFWCNPISGHNTLYWYLQNLGQGPELLIRYENEEAVDDSQLPKDRFSAERLKGVDSTLKIQPAELGDSAVYLCASSLDHLTGTNYGYTFGSGTRLTVV.

The rearrangement uses TRBV5-4 and TRBJ2-3; no clear D. Trimming removed 4 bases at V and 3 bases at J, with 9 bases between. The germline V gene encodes CDR1 SGHNT and CDR2 YYREEE (reference sequence). There are 13 residues in the CDR3. The CDR3 nucleotides read TGTGCCAGCAGCCCCGAGTCGACAGATACGCAGTATTTT. Amino acid sequence: CASSPESTDTQYF.

This chain links TRBV28 with TRBJ2-7; D perhaps matches TRBD2 (6 bases). The CDR3 spans 14 residues. V shed 6 bases and J shed 6 bases, with 18 bases lying between them. Per germline, CDR1 MDHEN and CDR2 SYDVKM. CDR3 sequence (DNA): TGTGCCAGCAGGGGGACTTTAACTCGAGGCGAGCAGTACTTC. It specifies CASRGTLTRGEQYF.

V gene TRBV3-1 (or the pseudogene TRBV3-2) combines with J gene TRBJ1-6; D may be TRBD1 (5 bases). Germline assignment: CDR1 LGHDT and CDR2 YNNKEL (reference sequence). This CDR3 has 14 residues. V shed 2 bases and J shed 5 bases, with 7 bases lying between them. The CDR3 bases are TGTGCCAGCAGCCAAAAGGGGAATAATTCACCCCTCCACTTT. Protein sequence: CASSQKGNNSPLHF.

This clone came up a few times. This chain uses TRBV6-5 with TRBJ2-1; possible D gene TRBD2, 5 bases. The CDR3 runs to 12 residues. V was shortened by 6 bases and J by 9 bases, with 12 bases between the two germline ends. Germline values: CDR1 MNHEY, CDR2 SVGAGI. CDR3 sequence reads: CASRPGFGEQFF. DNA for the CDR3: TGTGCCAGCAGACCGGGGTTCGGTGAGCAGTTCTTC.

V is TRBV5-1 and J is TRBJ2-3, with D possibly TRBD2 on 7 matching bases. The V end lost 4 bases, the J end lost 2 bases, and 17 bases lay between the germline ends. Germline V gene data show CDR1 as SGHRS and CDR2 as YFSETQ. This CDR3 is built from 16 residues. The CDR3 sequence is CASSRRGAGITDTQYF. The CDR3 region has the DNA TGCGCCAGCAGCCGCCGGGGGGCCGGAATCACAGATACGCAGTATTTT. Variable domain in full (rest from reference TRBV5-1 and TRBJ2-3): KAGVTQTPRYLIKTRGQQVTLSCSPISGHRSVSWYQQTPGQGLQFLFEYFSETQRNKGNFPGRFSGRQFSNSRSEMNVSTLELGDSALYLCASSRRGAGITDTQYFGPGTRLTVL.

The rearrangement links TRBV3-1 (or the pseudogene TRBV3-2) to TRBJ2-1; 14 bases map to TRBD2. Germline loops: CDR1 LGHDT, CDR2 YNNKEL (reference sequence). The CDR3 has 16 amino acids. V lost 3 bases, J lost 8 bases, and 6 bases stayed unmatched. This CDR3 is CASSHGTSGRSDEQFF. CDR3 nucleotide sequence: TGTGCCAGCAGCCATGGGACTAGCGGGAGATCAGATGAGCAGTTCTTC.

The chain has TRBV5-6 and TRBJ1-2; 7 positions match TRBD1. The CDR3 has 16 residues. Germline V gene data show CDR1 as SGHDT and CDR2 as YYEEEE. V was pared by 2 bases and J by 0 bases, with 7 bases of the junction left unmatched. The CDR3 region has the DNA TGTGCCAGCAGCTTATTAGACAGGGACCCTAACTATGGCTACACCTTC. It translates to CASSLLDRDPNYGYTF.

The V and J genes are TRBV19 and TRBJ2-7; no reliable D call. The CDR3 totals 14 residues. CDR1 and CDR2 from the germline V gene are LNHDA and SQIVND (reference sequence). Trimming stripped 5 bases from V and 3 bases from J, with 14 bases between. The chain's CDR3 is CASSRSFPGYEQYF. The DNA of the CDR3 is TGTGCCAGTAGTCGCTCCTTCCCAGGCTACGAGCAGTACTTC.

This clone was observed many times. The chain couples TRBV7-2 to TRBJ2-7; perhaps TRBD2 as D (6 bases). The CDR3 totals 15 residues. Between the trimmed V and J ends, which lost 5 bases and 6 bases, there was a span of 20 bases. From germline, CDR1 is SGHTA and CDR2 FQGNSA. The CDR3, as DNA: TGTGCCAGCAGCCCAGATGCGGGGCGGCGCGGCGAGCAGTACTTC. Translated: CASSPDAGRRGEQYF.

The gene calls are TRBV7-2 and TRBJ1-1; no definite D call. Germline V gives CDR1 SGHTA, CDR2 FQGNSA. Trimming removed 7 bases at V and 0 bases at J, with 9 bases between. CDR3 length: 13 residues. The CDR3 region is CASTQTVNTEAFF. CDR3 DNA sequence: TGTGCCAGCACACAGACGGTGAACACTGAAGCTTTCTTT. The entire variable domain, with the rest obtained from reference TRBV7-2 and TRBJ1-1, is as follows: GAGVSQSPSNKVTEKGKDVELRCDPISGHTALYWYRQSLGQGLEFLIYFQGNSAPDKSGLPSDRFSAERTGGSVSTLTIQRTQQEDSAVYLCASTQTVNTEAFFGQGTRLTVV.

The gene calls are TRBV29-1 and TRBJ1-1; 8 nucleotides match TRBD1. This CDR3 is 12 amino acids long. J lost 1 base, V lost 7 bases, and 2 bases had no gene match. Looked up from germline, CDR1 is SQVTM and CDR2 is ANQGSEA. CDR3 amino acids: CSGTGRNTEAFF. The CDR3 coding sequence is TGCAGCGGGACAGGGCGGAACACTGAAGCTTTCTTT.

This clone was picked up one time. This chain connects TRBV3-1 (or the pseudogene TRBV3-2) to TRBJ2-7; weak D call: TRBD2 (6 bases). CDR1 and CDR2 from the germline V gene are LGHDT and YNNKEL (reference sequence). The CDR3 is made up of 15 amino acids. The V end was cut by 0 bases, the J end by 3 bases, with 12 bases between. The CDR3 sequence is CASSQDFGGSYEQYF. In DNA, the CDR3 is TGTGCCAGCAGCCAAGATTTTGGGGGGAGCTACGAGCAGTACTTC.